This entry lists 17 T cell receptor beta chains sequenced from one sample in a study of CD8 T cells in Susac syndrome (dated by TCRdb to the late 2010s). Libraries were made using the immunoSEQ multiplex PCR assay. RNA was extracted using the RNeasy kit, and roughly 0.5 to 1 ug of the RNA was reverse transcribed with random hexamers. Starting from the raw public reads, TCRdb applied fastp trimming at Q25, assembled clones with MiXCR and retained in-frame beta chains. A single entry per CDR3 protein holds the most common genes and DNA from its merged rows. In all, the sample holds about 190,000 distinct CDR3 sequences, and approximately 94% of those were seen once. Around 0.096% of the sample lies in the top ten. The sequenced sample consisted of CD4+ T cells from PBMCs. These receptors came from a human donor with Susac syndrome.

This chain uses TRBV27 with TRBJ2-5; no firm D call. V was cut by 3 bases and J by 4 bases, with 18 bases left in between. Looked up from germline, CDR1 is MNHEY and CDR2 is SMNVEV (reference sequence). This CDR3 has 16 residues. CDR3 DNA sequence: TGTGCCAGCAGTTTCCAAGAAGACACCTCGAGAGAGACCCAGTACTTC. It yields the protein CASSFQEDTSRETQYF.

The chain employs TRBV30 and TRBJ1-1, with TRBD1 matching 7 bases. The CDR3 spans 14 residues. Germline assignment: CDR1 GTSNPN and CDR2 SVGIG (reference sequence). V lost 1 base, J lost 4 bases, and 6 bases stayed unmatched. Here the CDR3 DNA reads TGTGCCTGGAGTGCCGACAGGGTTAGCACTGAAGCTTTCTTT. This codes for CAWSADRVSTEAFF.

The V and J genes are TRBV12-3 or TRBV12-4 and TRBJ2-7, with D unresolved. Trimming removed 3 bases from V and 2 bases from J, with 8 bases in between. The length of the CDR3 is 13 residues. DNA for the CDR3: TGTGCCAGCAGTTTCTCCTCCACCTACGAGCAGTACTTC. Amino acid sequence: CASSFSSTYEQYF.

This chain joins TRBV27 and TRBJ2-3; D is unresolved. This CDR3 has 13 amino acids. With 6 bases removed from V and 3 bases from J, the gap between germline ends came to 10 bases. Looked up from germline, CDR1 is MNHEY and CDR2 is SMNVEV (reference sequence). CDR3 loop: CASSPLATDTQYF. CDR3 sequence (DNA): TGTGCCAGCAGCCCACTTGCTACAGATACGCAGTATTTT.

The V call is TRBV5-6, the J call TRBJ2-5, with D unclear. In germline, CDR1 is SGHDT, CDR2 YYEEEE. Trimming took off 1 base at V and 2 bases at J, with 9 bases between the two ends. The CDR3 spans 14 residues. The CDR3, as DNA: TGTGCCAGCAGCTTGATGGCTGTACAAGAGACCCAGTACTTC. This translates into CASSLMAVQETQYF.

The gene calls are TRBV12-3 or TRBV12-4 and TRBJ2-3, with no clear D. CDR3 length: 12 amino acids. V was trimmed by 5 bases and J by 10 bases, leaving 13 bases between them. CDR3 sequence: CASSRTPGAQYF. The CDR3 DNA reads TGTGCCAGCAGTCGGACCCCTGGTGCGCAGTATTTT.

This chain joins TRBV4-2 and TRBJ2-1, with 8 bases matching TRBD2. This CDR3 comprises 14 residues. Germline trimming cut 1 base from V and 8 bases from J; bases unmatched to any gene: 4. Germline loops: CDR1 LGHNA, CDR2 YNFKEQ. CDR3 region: CASSQGSGGHEQFF. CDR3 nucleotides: TGTGCCAGCAGCCAAGGGTCGGGGGGGCATGAGCAGTTCTTC.

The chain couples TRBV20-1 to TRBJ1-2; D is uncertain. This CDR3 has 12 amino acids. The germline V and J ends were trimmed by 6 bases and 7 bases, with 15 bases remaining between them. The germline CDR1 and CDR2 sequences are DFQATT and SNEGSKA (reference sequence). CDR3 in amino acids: CSAPDRRRGYTF. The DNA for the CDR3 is TGCAGTGCACCGGACCGACGGCGTGGCTACACCTTC.

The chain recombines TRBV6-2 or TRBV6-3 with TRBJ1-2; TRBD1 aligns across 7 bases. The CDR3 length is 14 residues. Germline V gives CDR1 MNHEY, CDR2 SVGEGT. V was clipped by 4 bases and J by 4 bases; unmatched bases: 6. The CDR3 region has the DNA TGTGCCAGCAGTTCAGGGGGTTGGAGCTATGGCTACACCTTC. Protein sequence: CASSSGGWSYGYTF.

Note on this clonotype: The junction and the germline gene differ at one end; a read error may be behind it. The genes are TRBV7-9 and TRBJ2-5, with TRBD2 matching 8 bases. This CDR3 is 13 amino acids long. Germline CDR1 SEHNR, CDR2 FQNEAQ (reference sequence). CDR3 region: CASSLAGPQTQYF. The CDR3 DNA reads TGTGCCAGCAGCCTAGCGGGCCCACAGACCCAGTACTTC.

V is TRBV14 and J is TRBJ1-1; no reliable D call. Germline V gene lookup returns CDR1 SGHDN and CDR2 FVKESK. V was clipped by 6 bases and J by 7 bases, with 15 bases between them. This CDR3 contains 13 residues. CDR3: CASRSRVGGEAFF. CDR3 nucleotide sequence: TGTGCCAGCAGATCGCGAGTTGGAGGTGAAGCTTTCTTT.

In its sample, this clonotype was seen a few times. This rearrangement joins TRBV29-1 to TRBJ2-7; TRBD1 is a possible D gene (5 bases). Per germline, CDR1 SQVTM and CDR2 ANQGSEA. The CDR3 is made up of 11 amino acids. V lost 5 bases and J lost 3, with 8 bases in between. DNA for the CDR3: TGCAGCGTTAACCAGGGCTACGAGCAGTACTTC. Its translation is CSVNQGYEQYF.

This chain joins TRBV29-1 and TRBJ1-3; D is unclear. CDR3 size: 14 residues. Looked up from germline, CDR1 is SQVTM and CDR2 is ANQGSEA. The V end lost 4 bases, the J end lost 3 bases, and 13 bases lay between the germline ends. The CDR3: CSVGLSGGGNTIYF. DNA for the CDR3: TGCAGCGTTGGACTGAGTGGAGGTGGAAACACCATATATTTT.

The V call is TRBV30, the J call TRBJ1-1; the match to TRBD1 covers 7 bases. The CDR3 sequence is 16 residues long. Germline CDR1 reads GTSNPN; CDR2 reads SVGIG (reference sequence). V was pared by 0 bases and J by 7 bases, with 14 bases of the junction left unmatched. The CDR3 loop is CAWSVEAHTGVVEAFF. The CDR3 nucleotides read TGTGCCTGGAGTGTAGAGGCCCACACAGGGGTGGTTGAAGCTTTCTTT.

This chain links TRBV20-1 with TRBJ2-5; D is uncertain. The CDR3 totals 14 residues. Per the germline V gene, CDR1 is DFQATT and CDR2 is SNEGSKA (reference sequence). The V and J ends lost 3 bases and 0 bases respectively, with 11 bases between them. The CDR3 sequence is CSASLGLHQETQYF. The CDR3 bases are TGCAGTGCTAGTCTTGGTCTCCACCAAGAGACCCAGTACTTC.

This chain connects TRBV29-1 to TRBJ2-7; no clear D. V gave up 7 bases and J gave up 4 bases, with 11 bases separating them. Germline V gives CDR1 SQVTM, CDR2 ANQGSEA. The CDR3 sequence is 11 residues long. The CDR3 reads CSALTGYEQYF. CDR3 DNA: TGCAGCGCCCTGACTGGTTACGAGCAGTACTTC.

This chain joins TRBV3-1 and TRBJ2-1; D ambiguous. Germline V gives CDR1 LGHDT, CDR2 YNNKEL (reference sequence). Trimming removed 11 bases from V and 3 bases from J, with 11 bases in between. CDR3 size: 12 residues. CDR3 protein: CAGPRFYNEQFF. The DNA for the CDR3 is TGTGCCGGTCCTAGGTTCTACAATGAGCAGTTCTTC.